One sample yielded the 24 T cell receptor beta chains listed below, sequenced in a study of a mutant IDH1 vaccine in newly diagnosed glioma. The antigens for these receptors are not known. Only in-frame clones appear in the TCRdb table, and some are missing; sequencing was by immunoSEQ multiplex PCR. Of roughly 50,000 clones in the sample, more than 60% are singletons; the top ten hold roughly 6.8%. This sample's time point: week 35, safety follow-up. It was 300 ug of mutant IDH1 20-mer peptide that made up each vaccine dose, given with topical imiquimod. The source material was PBMCs, sampled from a glioma patient whose treatment included an IDH1 peptide vaccine. The receptors originated from a man between 35 and 55 years old with glioma.

This clone was counted a single time. An end of the junction does not agree with germline; a read error may underlie this. The chain combines TRBV30 with TRBJ1-2; D remains ambiguous. Per germline, CDR1 GTSNPN and CDR2 SVGIG (reference sequence). This CDR3 spans 14 amino acids. In DNA, the CDR3 is TGTGCCCGGAGTTTGGCAGTTTCTAACTATGGCTACACCTTC. This gives the protein CARSLAVSNYGYTF.

The chain couples TRBV6-6 to TRBJ1-1; 7 bases are shared with TRBD1. Germline V lookup: CDR1 MNHNY, CDR2 SVGAGI (reference sequence). This CDR3 is 16 amino acids long. After removal of 6 bases from V and 2 bases from J, the junction contained 12 bases not matched to a gene. CDR3 sequence (DNA): TGTGCCAGCAGAGACACGGGGCGGACAGGAAACACTGAAGCTTTCTTT. Translation gives CASRDTGRTGNTEAFF.

The J gene is TRBJ2-1, the V gene TRBV7-2, with a possible D match to TRBD2 (6 bases). The CDR3 is 14 amino acids. Germline assignment: CDR1 SGHTA and CDR2 FQGNSA. Trimming shortened V by 0 bases and J by 10 bases, and 13 bases separated the two germline ends. CDR3 DNA: TGTGCCAGCAGCTTAGCGAGGGTCGCGGGGGAGCAGTTCTTC. It yields the protein CASSLARVAGEQFF.

For the CDR3, the DNA is TGTGCCAGTAGTCGTGGGAGCTCCTACAATGAGCAGTTCTTC. It codes for CASSRGSSYNEQFF. V usage is TRBV19 and J usage is TRBJ2-1; the D gene is possibly TRBD2 (5 bases). The CDR3 sequence is 14 residues long. The ends were cut back, 5 bases at V and 0 bases at J, with 8 bases in the middle. Looked up from germline, CDR1 is LNHDA and CDR2 is SQIVND (reference sequence).

This chain uses TRBV6-5 with TRBJ1-1; D uncertain. Trimming pared 6 bases from V and 2 bases from J, leaving 10 bases between. The CDR3 has 13 amino acids. The germline gives CDR1 MNHEY, CDR2 SVGAGI. The CDR3 protein is CASRRSFNTEAFF. CDR3 in DNA: TGTGCCAGCAGGAGGTCCTTTAACACTGAAGCTTTCTTT.

This clone has just a few counts. This rearrangement joins TRBV19 to TRBJ1-5; D is unclear. The CDR3 is 15 amino acids. Trimming removed 3 bases from V and 1 base from J, with 10 bases in between. Germline V CDR1 and CDR2: LNHDA, SQIVND (reference sequence). The CDR3 region has the DNA TGTGCCAGTAGTATCGGCAGGATAAGCAATCAGCCCCAGCATTTT. This codes for CASSIGRISNQPQHF.

This clone appeared a single time. Germline and junction disagree at one end, which may indicate a read error. The gene calls are TRBV5-1 and TRBJ2-2; maybe TRBD2 (5 bases). This CDR3 contains 16 residues. Germline V lookup: CDR1 SGHRS, CDR2 YFSETQ. The CDR3 is CASCLGFGTNTGELFF. The CDR3 DNA reads as TGCGCCAGCTGCTTAGGATTCGGGACGAACACCGGGGAGCTGTTTTTT.

On this clone: The same CDR3 arises from other DNA sequences in this sample as well. V and J are TRBV18 and TRBJ1-4; D is unresolved. This CDR3 comprises 13 residues. The V gene lost 3 bases and the J gene lost 5 bases, with 7 bases spanning the gap. Germline loops: CDR1 KGHSH, CDR2 LQKENI. As DNA, the CDR3 is TGTGCCAGCTCACCGACGGGCAATGAAAAACTGTTTTTT. Translated, it gives CASSPTGNEKLFF.

V is TRBV10-3 and J is TRBJ2-3; 7 bases agree with TRBD2. This CDR3 has 15 residues. With V trimmed by 3 bases and J by 0 bases, 3 bases remained unmatched. Germline assignment: CDR1 ENHRY and CDR2 SYGVKD. The CDR3 loop reads CAISDASGSTDTQYF. Written as DNA, the CDR3 is TGTGCCATCAGTGACGCTAGCGGTAGCACAGATACGCAGTATTTT.

This clone was seen a handful of times. The chain has TRBV29-1 and TRBJ1-4, with D hard to call. Germline assignment: CDR1 SQVTM and CDR2 ANQGSEA. The CDR3 length is 11 residues. V lost 4 bases and J lost 8, with 8 bases in between. The CDR3 region is CSVGATEKLFF. CDR3 coding DNA: TGCAGCGTTGGGGCAACCGAAAAACTGTTTTTT.

In this sample, this clone turned up once. This chain uses TRBV5-6 with TRBJ2-2, with 10 nucleotides matching TRBD2. The germline V gene has CDR1 SGHDT and CDR2 YYEEEE. The V and J ends lost 6 bases and 1 base, in that order; junction bases with no gene match: 3. The CDR3 covers 15 residues. CDR3 in DNA: TGTGCCAGCACGGAGCGGGGGGGGAACACCGGGGAGCTGTTTTTT. Translating it yields CASTERGGNTGELFF.

The J gene is TRBJ1-1, the V gene TRBV7-9, with D possibly being TRBD1 (5 bases). V was pared by 5 bases and J by 8 bases, with 15 bases between. Germline CDR1 SEHNR, CDR2 FQNEAQ (reference sequence). The CDR3 contains 13 residues. The CDR3 DNA sequence: TGTGCCAGCAGCGCCACCTGGGGGGAGGAAGCTTTCTTT. Translating it yields CASSATWGEEAFF.

This clone occurred once. The chain links TRBV4-1 to TRBJ1-1; 7 nucleotides agree with TRBD1. This CDR3 has 17 residues. With 1 base clipped from V and 0 bases from J, the junction kept 8 bases outside the gene matches. Germline CDR1 reads MGHRA; CDR2 reads YSYEKL. DNA of the CDR3: TGCGCCAGCAGCCAAGGTCAGGGGGGGGTTGTGAACACTGAAGCTTTCTTT. This encodes CASSQGQGGVVNTEAFF.

In nucleotides, the CDR3 is TGTGCCAGCAGCTCCAGGGCCCTGAGTAATTCACCCCTCCACTTT. This gives the protein CASSSRALSNSPLHF. The chain has TRBV7-8 and TRBJ1-6; tentative D call: TRBD1 (5 bases). Trimming left V 4 bases short and J 6 bases short, with 13 bases between. CDR1 is SGHVS and CDR2 is FQNEAQ in the germline V gene. CDR3 length: 15 residues.

V and J are TRBV2 and TRBJ1-2, with D possibly matching TRBD1 (5 bases). The CDR3 has 14 amino acids. Per the germline V gene, CDR1 is SNHLY and CDR2 is FYNNEI. Trimming shortened V by 9 bases and J by 4 bases, and 18 bases separated the two germline ends. The DNA of the CDR3 is TGTGCCAGTTCCGAAGACAGTCCCTTCTATGGCTACACCTTC. This encodes CASSEDSPFYGYTF.

The gene calls are TRBV10-1 and TRBJ2-7; possible D gene TRBD2, 6 bases. This CDR3 comprises 14 residues. CDR1 is WNHNN and CDR2 is SYGVQD in the germline V gene (reference sequence). The ends were cut back, 2 bases at V and 2 bases at J, with 10 bases in the middle. In DNA form, the CDR3 reads TGCGCCAGCAGTGAGGGGGGGTCCCCCTACGAGCAGTACTTC. Encoded protein: CASSEGGSPYEQYF.

This clone appeared a single time. This rearrangement joins TRBV30 to TRBJ2-3; unclear D gene. Germline V lookup: CDR1 GTSNPN, CDR2 SVGIG (reference sequence). This CDR3 is 13 amino acids long. V lost 4 bases to trimming and J lost 4 bases, with 12 bases between them. CDR3 bases: TGTGCCTGGATCCGGTTTTGGCCAGATACGCAGTATTTT. This gives the protein CAWIRFWPDTQYF.

The chain uses TRBV9 and TRBJ2-3; 11 nucleotides match TRBD2. This CDR3 comprises 16 residues. V lost 3 bases and J lost 0; bases outside the gene matches: 3. The germline CDR1 and CDR2 sequences are SGDLS and YYNGEE. The CDR3 is CASSAPSGGSTDTQYF. The CDR3 DNA sequence: TGTGCCAGCAGCGCACCTAGCGGGGGGAGCACAGATACGCAGTATTTT.

The chain employs TRBV6-6 and TRBJ1-6; perhaps TRBD1 as D (6 bases). V was trimmed by 0 bases and J by 13 bases, leaving 16 bases between them. The CDR3 loop spans 15 amino acids. The germline V gene has CDR1 MNHNY and CDR2 SVGAGI (reference sequence). CDR3 amino acids: CASSYSGAPGLPLHF. CDR3 coding DNA: TGTGCCAGCAGTTACTCGGGGGCCCCGGGTTTGCCCCTCCACTTT.

This clone was observed once. CDR3 nucleotide sequence: TGTGCCAGCAGCGAATTCGGACCCCGGAGCGAACTGTTTTTT. It translates to CASSEFGPRSELFF. The chain uses TRBV6-1 and TRBJ1-4, with D uncertain. This CDR3 spans 14 amino acids. With 6 bases removed from V and 12 bases from J, the gap between germline ends came to 20 bases. Germline V gene sequence: CDR1 MNHNS, CDR2 SASEGT.

The gene calls are TRBV19 and TRBJ1-6; D is unresolved. Germline CDR1 LNHDA, CDR2 SQIVND (reference sequence). V was pared by 1 base and J by 5 bases, with 9 bases between. The CDR3 has 15 amino acids. The CDR3, as DNA: TGTGCCAGTAGTATAGGTCCGACGAATAATTCACCCCTCCACTTT. Encoded protein: CASSIGPTNNSPLHF. Complete variable domain (other parts from reference TRBV19 and TRBJ1-6): DGGITQSPKYLFRKEGQNVTLSCEQNLNHDAMYWYRQDPGQGLRLIYYSQIVNDFQKGDIAEGYSVSREKKESFPLTVTSAQKNPTAFYLCASSIGPTNNSPLHFGNGTRLTVT.

The J gene is TRBJ2-7, the V gene TRBV27; D ambiguous. Germline lookup yields CDR1 MNHEY and CDR2 SMNVEV (reference sequence). The V gene lost 2 bases and the J gene lost 5 bases, with 16 bases spanning the gap. The CDR3 length is 15 residues. CDR3 amino acids: CASSLVGNFIDEQYF. CDR3 nucleotides: TGTGCCAGCAGTTTAGTAGGGAACTTTATCGACGAGCAGTACTTC.

The CDR3 DNA is TGCGCCAGCAGCCCCGGGACAGGGACAGTAGGCGGCTACACCTTC. Amino acids: CASSPGTGTVGGYTF. V gene TRBV5-1 combines with J gene TRBJ1-2; 9 nucleotides align to TRBD1. The CDR3 is 15 residues long. J gave up 8 bases and V 4 bases, and 12 bases lay outside the gene matches. In germline, CDR1 is SGHRS, CDR2 YFSETQ.

J is TRBJ1-3 and V is TRBV18; no clear D gene. Germline V gene lookup returns CDR1 KGHSH and CDR2 LQKENI. CDR3 size: 12 residues. The V end was cut by 3 bases, the J end by 4 bases, with 4 bases between. CDR3 loop: CASSPEGNTIYF. CDR3 sequence (DNA): TGTGCCAGCTCACCCGAAGGAAACACCATATATTTT.